Listed below are T cell receptor beta chains from one sample, sequenced in a study of cytomegalovirus exposure and HLA in healthy donors. Sequencing was performed with immunoSEQ multiplex PCR; in TCRdb, only in-frame clones are kept and a portion is missing. The sample has about 150,000 clones, around 81% seen once. Sequencing was done on a sample of PBMCs. The receptors originated from a woman aged 40 to 49 in good health and CMV-seropositive. The CDR3 runs from the conserved cysteine through the conserved F or W. The D gene is left open where the match is weak. Size values are once, few and many counts, or a class for expanded clones, and some rows have none.

d_call j_call v_call clone_size cdr3_nt cdr3_aa
. TRBJ1-2 TRBV28 . TGTGCCAGCAGTTTTAATCTTAACTATGGCTACACCTTC CASSFNLNYGYTF
TRBD1 TRBJ1-2 TRBV6-5 . TGTGCCAGCAGACCGGACAGGGCCAACTATGGCTACACCTTC CASRPDRANYGYTF
. TRBJ1-1 TRBV18 . TGTGCCAGCTCACCTAATCACGGGAACACTGAAGCTTTCTTT CASSPNHGNTEAFF
. TRBJ2-7 TRBV7-3 once TGTGCCAGCAGCTTACAAGCGGGTCTTTCCTACGAGCAGTACTTC CASSLQAGLSYEQYF
TRBD1 TRBJ2-7 TRBV19 . TGTGCCACCACAGGGGTAGGGTACGAGCAGTACTTC CATTGVGYEQYF
TRBD1 TRBJ1-5 TRBV11-3 . TGTGCCAGCAGCCCTCCACAGGGGTCAAGCAATCAGCCCCAGCATTTT CASSPPQGSSNQPQHF
. TRBJ2-7 TRBV30 . TGTGCCTGGAACGACAACAGCTACGAGCAGTACTTC CAWNDNSYEQYF
TRBD2 TRBJ2-2 TRBV5-1 . TGCGCCAGCAGCTCCCTATCCGGGACTAGCGGGACCGGGGAGCTGTTTTTT CASSSLSGTSGTGELFF
. TRBJ2-3 TRBV9 . TGTGCCAGCAGCGTAGCCGGGTCTAGCACAGATACGCAGTATTTT CASSVAGSSTDTQYF
TRBD1 TRBJ2-7 TRBV10-2 . TGCGCCAGCAGTGAGGCAGACAGGGGCTACGAGCAGTACTTC CASSEADRGYEQYF
TRBD1 TRBJ1-4 TRBV19 . TGTGCCAGTAGCCCCGGACAGGGATCGCTATCGGTGTTTTTT CASSPGQGSLSVFF
TRBD2 TRBJ2-2 TRBV2 once TGTGCCAGCAGTGAACTGATTACTCTGGGAACTAGCGGGGAGAACACCGGGGAGCTGTTTTTT CASSELITLGTSGENTGELFF
TRBD1 TRBJ1-2 TRBV5-1 . TGCGCCAGCAGCTCGGGACAGAACTATGGCTACACCTTC CASSSGQNYGYTF
. TRBJ1-1 TRBV28 . TGTGCCAGCAGACCCACCCTGGGGGGGGGTCTGAACACTGAAGCTTTCTTT CASRPTLGGGLNTEAFF
. TRBJ1-1 TRBV4-2 . TGTGCCAGCACGCCATCGGCAGGGTCTGAAGCTTTCTTT CASTPSAGSEAFF
. TRBJ1-1 TRBV9 . TGTGCCAGCAGCGTAAGTGCGGTGAACACTGAAGCTTTCTTT CASSVSAVNTEAFF
TRBD2 TRBJ2-5 TRBV29-1 . TGCAGCGCCGGACTAGCGGGAGGGGTGCAGTACTTC CSAGLAGGVQYF
. TRBJ2-1 TRBV29-1 . TGCAGCGTTGAGAGCAGGAATGAGCAGTTCTTC CSVESRNEQFF
TRBD1 TRBJ2-2 TRBV19 . TGTGCCAGTAGTAAAAAACCGCCGGGACAGTACACCGGGGAGCTGTTTTTT CASSKKPPGQYTGELFF
. TRBJ1-3 TRBV5-6 . TGTGCCAGCAGCCAGGGTCTCGGAAACACCATATATTTT CASSQGLGNTIYF